Listed here are 21 T cell receptor beta chains from one sample, sequenced in a study of blood T cells in healthy people across ages. With a J-beta primer mix and a sample-barcoded 5' primer, a second PCR ran 7 to 11 cycles. Each CDR3 protein is one row after TCRdb ran MiXCR on the 5' RACE reads. In the table there are some 760,000 distinct CDR3 sequences, around a quarter of which are singletons. The same data also contributed to another study, on T cells of mothers and their children.

Sequencing input: blood. These receptor sequences come from a boy between 5 and 17 years old in good health.

This clonotype was seen a handful of times. The rearrangement links TRBV29-1 to TRBJ2-3; the D is unclear. The length of the CDR3 is 11 residues. Trimming took off 4 bases at V and 10 bases at J, with 12 bases between the two ends. Germline V CDR1 and CDR2: SQVTM, ANQGSEA. The CDR3 DNA reads as TGCAGCGTTGTACCAGGACCGCCGCAGTATTTT. Protein sequence: CSVVPGPPQYF.

This clonotype was observed a few times. The chain links TRBV25-1 to TRBJ1-6, with D hard to call. The CDR3 loop spans 15 amino acids. Germline CDR1 reads MGHDK; CDR2 reads SYGVNS. V was clipped by 2 bases and J by 3 bases, with 8 bases between them. CDR3 sequence reads: CASSEVALYNSPLHF. The CDR3 DNA is TGTGCCAGCAGTGAAGTGGCACTCTATAATTCACCCCTCCACTTT.

In this sample, this clonotype turned up a few times. The chain employs TRBV12-3 or TRBV12-4 and TRBJ2-3, with a weak D call TRBD2 (7 bases). V gave up 11 bases and J gave up 3 bases, with 21 bases separating them. The CDR3 is 15 residues long. In nucleotides, the CDR3 is TGTGCCTCATTCCAGGGGAGGGGGGGAACAGATACGCAGTATTTT. Translation gives CASFQGRGGTDTQYF.

The rearrangement links TRBV6-1 to TRBJ1-2; D may be TRBD1 (5 bases). There are 14 residues in the CDR3. Germline-derived CDR1 and CDR2 are MNHNS and SASEGT. Trimming pared 8 bases from V and 3 bases from J, leaving 16 bases between. CDR3 DNA sequence: TGTGCCAGCTCCCCCCCGAGGACACACTATGGCTACACCTTC. Encoded protein: CASSPPRTHYGYTF.

The chain is built from TRBV27 and TRBJ1-1; unclear D gene. In germline, CDR1 is MNHEY, CDR2 SMNVEV (reference sequence). V was pared by 3 bases and J by 5 bases, with 7 bases between. This CDR3 contains 12 residues. CDR3 sequence (DNA): TGTGCCAGCAGTTTCATAGGGACTGAAGCTTTCTTT. Its protein product is CASSFIGTEAFF.

The CDR3 is CASSQDFVTAPGANVLTF. Here the CDR3 DNA reads TGCGCCAGCAGCCAAGATTTTGTAACGGCTCCTGGGGCCAACGTCCTGACTTTC. The chain joins TRBV4-1 to TRBJ2-6, with D hard to call. Germline V gene data show CDR1 as MGHRA and CDR2 as YSYEKL. Trimming removed 0 bases from V and 2 bases from J, with 14 bases in between. The CDR3 is 18 residues long.

CDR3 loop: CASSEGVRVDYGYTF. CDR3 nucleotides: TGTGCCAGCAGTGAAGGAGTCAGGGTAGACTATGGCTACACCTTC. The genes are TRBV2 and TRBJ1-2; D might be TRBD1 (5 bases). Trimming cost V 1 base and J 3 bases, with 12 bases left between them. The CDR3 is 15 amino acids. The germline V gene encodes CDR1 SNHLY and CDR2 FYNNEI.

This clonotype was seen a handful of times. The rearrangement uses TRBV20-1 and TRBJ2-2; D may be TRBD2 (6 bases). Germline CDR1 and CDR2: DFQATT and SNEGSKA (reference sequence). Trimming removed 8 bases from V and 2 bases from J, with 12 bases in between. CDR3 length: 13 residues. CDR3 loop: CSSKRANTGELFF. CDR3 bases: TGCAGTTCCAAGCGGGCCAACACCGGGGAGCTGTTTTTT.

This clonotype was counted a few times. This chain joins TRBV10-3 and TRBJ2-5; D might be TRBD2 (6 bases). Judging by the DNA end, TRBJ2-7 fits better; the J call may be wrong. Germline values: CDR1 ENHRY, CDR2 SYGVKD. The CDR3 is made up of 15 amino acids. CDR3 residues: CAISEPGTPTYEQYF. DNA of the CDR3: TGTGCCATCAGTGAGCCCGGGACTCCTACCTACGAGCAGTACTTC.

This chain joins TRBV11-2 and TRBJ2-7; the match to TRBD2 covers 8 bases. Germline V lookup: CDR1 SGHAT, CDR2 FQNNGV. V gave up 4 bases and J gave up 0 bases; unmatched junction bases: 5. The CDR3 is 15 amino acids. CDR3 sequence: CASSSPGTSSYEQYF. Here the CDR3 DNA reads TGTGCCAGCAGCTCGCCCGGGACTAGCTCCTACGAGCAGTACTTC. The full variable domain, rest sourced from reference TRBV11-2 and TRBJ2-7, is EAGVAQSPRYKIIEKRQSVAFWCNPISGHATLYWYQQILGQGPKLLIQFQNNGVVDDSQLPKDRFSAERLKGVDSTLKIQPAKLEDSAVYLCASSSPGTSSYEQYFGPGTRLTVT.

CDR3 sequence reads: CASSYTWDSNNSPLHF. CDR3 sequence (DNA): TGTGCCAGCAGCTACACTTGGGACAGTAATAATTCACCCCTCCACTTT. The rearrangement joins TRBV5-5 to TRBJ1-6, with 7 bases aligning to TRBD1. Germline values: CDR1 SGHKS, CDR2 YYEKEE (reference sequence). After removal of 3 bases from V and 5 bases from J, the junction contained 8 bases not matched to a gene. The CDR3 totals 16 residues.

This clonotype has a handful of counts. The chain combines TRBV6-5 with TRBJ1-2; weak D call: TRBD1 (6 bases). The CDR3 totals 15 residues. The ends were cut back, 0 bases at V and 2 bases at J, with 10 bases in the middle. Germline assignment: CDR1 MNHEY and CDR2 SVGAGI. The CDR3 spells CASSYSIGGNYGYTF. Here the CDR3 DNA reads TGTGCCAGCAGTTACTCGATAGGGGGAAACTATGGCTACACCTTC.

This clonotype was counted a few times. The chain recombines TRBV6-6 with TRBJ2-1, with 7 bases lining up with TRBD1. V shed 6 bases and J 1 base; nucleotides not matched to a gene: 6. The CDR3 extends over 15 amino acids. Germline CDR1 is MNHNY and CDR2 is SVGAGI (reference sequence). The CDR3 protein is CASSQDRTSYNEQFF. DNA of the CDR3: TGTGCCAGCAGCCAGGACAGGACGTCCTACAATGAGCAGTTCTTC.

This clonotype appeared a few times. The chain has TRBV29-1 and TRBJ1-2; weak D call: TRBD1 (6 bases). From germline, CDR1 is SQVTM and CDR2 ANQGSEA. V was clipped by 6 bases and J by 1 base, with 18 bases between them. This CDR3 comprises 15 residues. The CDR3 here is CSVGGTGAINYGYTF. In DNA, the CDR3 is TGCAGCGTCGGGGGCACCGGGGCGATTAACTATGGCTACACCTTC.

This clonotype has a handful of counts. This chain links TRBV29-1 with TRBJ1-2; maybe TRBD1 (6 bases). The V gene's germline CDR1 is SQVTM and CDR2 ANQGSEA. There are 15 residues in the CDR3. Trimming left V 2 bases short and J 4 bases short, with 17 bases between. DNA of the CDR3: TGCAGCGTTGAAATCGGGGGGCTGCGCGTCTATGGCTACACCTTC. It specifies CSVEIGGLRVYGYTF. The whole variable domain, remainder taken from reference TRBV29-1 and TRBJ1-2, is SAVISQKPSRDICQRGTSLTIQCQVDSQVTMMFWYRQQPGQSLTLIATANQGSEATYESGFVIDKFPISRPNLTFSTLTVSNMSPEDSSIYLCSVEIGGLRVYGYTFGSGTRLTVV.

This clonotype was found a few times. The chain is built from TRBV3-1 and TRBJ2-3; a possible D gene is TRBD1 (5 bases). Trimming cost V 0 bases and J 5 bases, with 12 bases left between them. This CDR3 region has 15 residues. The V gene's germline CDR1 is LGHDT and CDR2 YNNKEL (reference sequence). CDR3 in DNA: TGTGCCAGCAGCCAAGATCGTCAGGGTGTAGATACGCAGTATTTT. Its protein is CASSQDRQGVDTQYF.

This clonotype was counted ten times or more. V and J are TRBV28 and TRBJ2-5, with D tentatively TRBD2 (5 bases). CDR1 MDHEN and CDR2 SYDVKM come from the germline V gene. Trimming removed 6 bases from V and 5 bases from J, with 16 bases in between. The CDR3 covers 14 residues. CDR3 amino acids: CASSPEGPGETQYF. The CDR3 region has the DNA TGTGCCAGCAGCCCCGAAGGGCCGGGGGAGACCCAGTACTTC.

The rearrangement joins TRBV2 to TRBJ2-3; 8 bases match TRBD2. CDR3 length: 15 residues. Unmatched junction bases numbered 9, after V lost 7 bases and J lost 3 bases. CDR1 SNHLY and CDR2 FYNNEI come from the germline V gene. CDR3 protein: CASIRAGVETDTQYF. DNA of the CDR3: TGTGCCAGCATCCGAGCGGGAGTAGAAACAGATACGCAGTATTTT.

This clonotype was seen a few times. The V gene is TRBV5-1, the J gene TRBJ2-3; TRBD2 matches at 13 bases. CDR1 and CDR2 (germline): SGHRS, YFSETQ. Trimming cost V 4 bases and J 4 bases; bases outside gene matches: 6. The CDR3 has 16 residues. The CDR3 DNA is TGCGCCAGCAGCCCACAACTAGCGGGGGGGCCAGATACGCAGTATTTT. This translates into CASSPQLAGGPDTQYF.

This chain uses TRBV30 with TRBJ1-5; 8 nucleotides align to TRBD1. CDR1 GTSNPN and CDR2 SVGIG come from the germline V gene (reference sequence). The V segment lost 2 bases and the J segment 3 bases; nucleotides outside the gene matches: 3. The CDR3 contains 14 residues. DNA for the CDR3: TGTGCCTGGAGTAGGACAGGGTTCAATCAGCCCCAGCATTTT. As protein: CAWSRTGFNQPQHF.

In this sample, this clonotype turned up a few times. The genes are TRBV9 and TRBJ2-1; TRBD2 matches 9 bases. Germline CDR1 and CDR2: SGDLS and YYNGEE. This CDR3 has 18 amino acids. The V and J ends lost 1 base and 8 bases, in that order; junction bases with no gene match: 16. For the CDR3, the DNA is TGTGCCAGCAGCGTAAGAAGTCAGGCGGGAGGGCCCGGGGATGAGCAGTTCTTC. Protein sequence: CASSVRSQAGGPGDEQFF.